The following is a TCR beta chain sequence with its context. The antigen remains unidentified. This specimen belongs to a study of T-cell reconstitution after alpha-beta-depleted transplantation in children. Germline-derived CDR1 and CDR2 are WSHSY and SAAADI. The CDR3 length is 12 residues. The ends were cut back, 3 bases at V and 11 bases at J, with 11 bases in the middle. A library of TCRbeta sequences, prepared with unique molecular identifiers, was generated. MiXCR, run by TCRdb on the PCR reads, gives a single entry per CDR3 protein. Of 700,000 to 850,000 distinct CDR3 sequences in the sample, under 20% are singletons; the top ten hold around 4.5%. Study findings and constraints: It was reported that alpha-beta T cells came from several hundred expanded graft clones (about two months after transplant). T-cell counts and diversity were attributed mostly to newly produced T cells one year after transplant. For some patients, TCRbeta diversity was high at day 60 because of recipient T cells and thymic progenitors that survived.

Specimen: PBMCs, mostly from graft donor cells, collected 360 days after TCRalphabeta/CD19-depleted stem cell transplant. The origin of this receptor is a male patient between 10 and 17 years old who had a stem cell transplant for acute lymphoblastic leukemia, so the T cells may come from the graft donor. The chain recombines TRBV10-2 with TRBJ2-4; D is uncertain. The CDR3 coding sequence is TGCGCCAGCAGTGACGACCGCGAGCTTCAGTACTTC. Translation gives CASSDDRELQYF.